The source of this T cell receptor beta chain is a study of CD8 T cells in Susac syndrome. The patients serving as multiple sclerosis controls were treatment-naive. They had stable or active relapsing-remitting disease and fulfilled revised McDonald criteria. It was negative isolation that provided the CD8+ and CD4+ T cells, whereas TEMRA cells were enriched by FACS. The CDR3 runs 17 residues. Unmatched junction bases numbered 18, after V lost 6 bases and J lost 7 bases. Roughly 0.45 to 1 ug RNA was reverse transcribed with random hexamers. Across 54 Vbeta and 13 Jbeta, immunoSEQ multiplex PCR amplified TCR beta CDR3. MiXCR, run by TCRdb on the immunoSEQ multiplex PCR reads, gives a single entry per CDR3 protein. The repertoire holds approximately 140,000 distinct CDR3 sequences, with around 95% as singletons.

V usage is TRBV12-3 or TRBV12-4 and J usage is TRBJ1-2; 9 nucleotides match TRBD1. This receptor was identified in a human donor with multiple sclerosis. The sample taken for sequencing was CD4+ T cells from PBMCs. The CDR3 protein is CASRQHGMDRGFGGYTF. The CDR3, as DNA: TGTGCCAGCAGACAGCATGGAATGGACAGGGGATTTGGTGGCTACACCTTC.